The TCR beta chain under discussion was sequenced for a study of cytomegalovirus exposure and HLA in healthy donors. Primers: 60 Vbeta forward and 13 Jbeta reverse. Some clones are missing from TCRdb's copy, which holds only in-frame ones; the method was immunoSEQ multiplex PCR. The data show 150,000 to 250,000 clones, 82% seen once. Germline CDR1 and CDR2: SGHRS and YFSETQ. Trimming left V 9 bases short and J 4 bases short, with 14 bases between. The CDR3 sequence is 13 residues long. Regarding the study as a whole: In a later analysis, at a false discovery rate of 0.05, 15,000 to 20,000 TCR beta sequences were associated with HLA alleles. One later analysis reportedly identified an Asian-associated ancestry cluster that showed fewer N-insertions than the roughly 600-donor mean.

With respect to this clone: The target antigen is unknown.

The chain combines TRBV5-1 with TRBJ2-1, with a tentative D call TRBD2 (6 bases). Sequencing input: PBMCs. This sequence originates from a boy between 2 and 15 years old in good health and CMV-seronegative. CDR3 sequence: CATSYSGYNEQFF. In DNA form, the CDR3 reads TGCGCCACCTCATATAGCGGTTACAATGAGCAGTTCTTC.